Presented here are 11 T cell receptor beta chains from one specimen sequenced in a study of identical twins. TCRdb re-derived calls from the 5' RACE reads in MiXCR, one entry per CDR3 protein. Of about 530,000 distinct CDR3 sequences in the sample, 13% to 15% were seen once. These data also formed part of another study, on yellow fever vaccine responses in identical twins.

Input material: CD4+ T cells sorted from blood. The receptors were sampled from a woman in her late teens or twenties in good health.

This rearrangement joins TRBV29-1 to TRBJ2-5, with D possibly being TRBD2 (6 bases). CDR1 is SQVTM, CDR2 ANQGSEA, per germline. The CDR3 has 13 amino acids. V lost 7 bases to trimming and J lost 4 bases, with 16 bases between them. CDR3 DNA: TGCAGCGCCGAAGCCTCGGGGGTAGAGACCCAGTACTTC. Protein: CSAEASGVETQYF.

This clonotype was seen more than once but under ten times. In nucleotides, the CDR3 is TGTGCCAGCAGCCAAGAAGGTCCTTACAATGAGCAGTTCTTC. Translating it yields CASSQEGPYNEQFF. The V and J genes are TRBV3-1 and TRBJ2-1; D is unclear. The CDR3 length is 14 residues. Germline V lookup: CDR1 LGHDT, CDR2 YNNKEL (reference sequence). Trimming removed 0 bases at V and 4 bases at J, with 7 bases between.

As DNA, the CDR3 is TGCGCCAGCAGCTTGCCCGGGGACAACACTGAAGCTTTCTTT. Its translation: CASSLPGDNTEAFF. The chain links TRBV5-1 to TRBJ1-1; possibly TRBD1 for D (5 bases). The CDR3 is 14 amino acids. V shed 1 base and J shed 2 bases, with 9 bases lying between them. The germline V gene has CDR1 SGHRS and CDR2 YFSETQ.

This clonotype was counted between two and nine times. This sequence joins TRBV4-1 and TRBJ1-3, with D perhaps TRBD1 (6 bases). Germline values: CDR1 MGHRA, CDR2 YSYEKL. This CDR3 comprises 15 residues. The ends were cut back, 0 bases at V and 5 bases at J, with 11 bases in the middle. CDR3 nucleotide sequence: TGCGCCAGCAGCCAAGAGGGTGGACAGAGAAACACCATATATTTT. Its translation is CASSQEGGQRNTIYF.

This clonotype appeared a few times. V usage is TRBV6-1 and J usage is TRBJ2-3, with 9 nucleotides matching TRBD2. The V and J ends lost 7 bases and 3 bases, in that order; junction bases with no gene match: 11. The CDR3 is made up of 16 amino acids. Germline V gives CDR1 MNHNS, CDR2 SASEGT. CDR3 bases: TGTGCCAGCAAGGGGGCTAGCGGGATCCGGACAGATACGCAGTATTTT. Its protein product is CASKGASGIRTDTQYF.

The rearrangement links TRBV10-3 to TRBJ2-7; D not resolved. The CDR3 has 15 amino acids. The germline gives CDR1 ENHRY, CDR2 SYGVKD. The germline V and J ends were trimmed by 3 bases and 0 bases, with 12 bases remaining between them. The CDR3 loop reads CAISDGSLDSYEQYF. In nucleotides, the CDR3 is TGTGCCATCAGTGATGGTAGCTTGGACTCCTACGAGCAGTACTTC.

The rearrangement links TRBV3-1 to TRBJ2-7; the D gene could be TRBD1 or TRBD2 (5 bases each). Germline V gene lookup returns CDR1 LGHDT and CDR2 YNNKEL (reference sequence). V was shortened by 3 bases and J by 3 bases, with 12 bases between the two germline ends. CDR3 length: 14 amino acids. Written as DNA, the CDR3 is TGTGCCAGCAGCCACTCGGGGCAGGGCTACGAGCAGTACGTC. It encodes CASSHSGQGYEQYV.

The chain is built from TRBV20-1 and TRBJ2-1, with D possibly matching TRBD1 (6 bases). The CDR3 spans 12 residues. Trimming cost V 5 bases and J 10 bases, with 15 bases left between them. Germline values: CDR1 DFQATT, CDR2 SNEGSKA (reference sequence). CDR3: CSALHRVGEQFF. The CDR3, as DNA: TGCAGTGCTCTACACAGGGTCGGGGAGCAGTTCTTC.

Only a few counts were recorded for this clonotype. The chain uses TRBV20-1 and TRBJ2-1, with D maybe TRBD1 (6 bases). Germline V CDR1 and CDR2: DFQATT, SNEGSKA (reference sequence). This CDR3 spans 14 amino acids. The V end lost 3 bases, the J end lost 6 bases, and 15 bases lay between the germline ends. Here the CDR3 reads CSARAREGGNEQFF. CDR3 sequence (DNA): TGCAGTGCTAGGGCTAGGGAAGGGGGCAATGAGCAGTTCTTC.

This clonotype appeared many times. The genes are TRBV29-1 and TRBJ2-1, with no clear D. The ends were cut back, 4 bases at V and 0 bases at J, with 1 base in the middle. This CDR3 has 11 amino acids. CDR1 and CDR2 from the germline V gene are SQVTM and ANQGSEA. CDR3 residues: CSVASYNEQFF. In DNA form, the CDR3 reads TGCAGCGTTGCCTCCTACAATGAGCAGTTCTTC.

V usage is TRBV9 and J usage is TRBJ2-2, with 10 bases matching TRBD1. Trimming cost V 0 bases and J 6 bases; bases outside gene matches: 8. The CDR3 length is 17 residues. Germline V gives CDR1 SGDLS, CDR2 YYNGEE. The CDR3 nucleotides are TGTGCCAGCAGCGTAGGCCTGTCGGGACAGGGGCCCGGGGAGCTGTTTTTT. Translating it yields CASSVGLSGQGPGELFF.